This T cell receptor (beta chain) was sequenced during a study of T cells after yellow fever vaccination. CDR3 length: 14 residues. Germline values: CDR1 MNHEY, CDR2 SMNVEV (reference sequence). V gave up 9 bases and J gave up 4 bases, with 16 bases separating them. Study-level results: In FACS-sorted repertoires, abundant clonotypes from the bulk population could appear as contaminants. The secondary response was weaker but peaked faster, day 5 versus 15.

In this sample, this clonotype turned up a few times. Its matching antigen is unknown. Generation of TCR cDNA used 5'RACE template switching (which added a universal primer site and UMIs). One entry per CDR3 protein results from TCRdb running MiXCR on the 5' RACE reads. The repertoire includes under 550,000 distinct CDR3 sequences, 20% to 25% of them detected once, and roughly a sixth sits in the top ten. This chain joins TRBV27 and TRBJ2-1, with D tentatively TRBD1 (6 bases). The sequence was collected from a man in his late teens or twenties who received the YFV17D yellow fever vaccine. Specimen: PBMCs, collected 21 days after the first yellow fever vaccination. The CDR3: CASNSGDGYNEQFF. The CDR3 DNA reads TGTGCCAGTAACTCAGGGGACGGGTACAATGAGCAGTTCTTC.